One sample yielded the 2 T cell receptor beta chains listed below, sequenced in a study of beta chain features in type 1 diabetes. Every bit of the isolated RNA underwent reverse transcription, so sequencing read expressed TCRB transcripts. Some clones are missing from TCRdb's copy, which holds only in-frame ones; the method was immunoSEQ multiplex PCR. The sample has over 700,000 clones, roughly a sixth seen once. The material sequenced was naive CD4+ T cells from blood. The receptors shown here come from a woman younger than 35 in good health.

The rearrangement links TRBV5-1 to TRBJ2-3; no definite D call. Trimming took off 4 bases at V and 5 bases at J, with 11 bases between the two ends. The CDR3 covers 13 residues. From germline, CDR1 is SGHRS and CDR2 YFSETQ. As DNA, the CDR3 is TGCGCCAGCAGCCCCCATTCAGGAGATACGCAGTATTTT. This codes for CASSPHSGDTQYF. The variable domain in full, completed from reference TRBV5-1 and TRBJ2-3, reads KAGVTQTPRYLIKTRGQQVTLSCSPISGHRSVSWYQQTPGQGLQFLFEYFSETQRNKGNFPGRFSGRQFSNSRSEMNVSTLELGDSALYLCASSPHSGDTQYFGPGTRLTVL.

This chain connects TRBV7-9 to TRBJ2-7; 9 positions match TRBD1. Germline CDR1 reads SEHNR; CDR2 reads FQNEAQ (reference sequence). With V trimmed by 5 bases and J by 0 bases, 14 bases remained unmatched. This CDR3 is 18 amino acids long. CDR3 loop: CASSLSPTGTGSSYEQYF. Written as DNA, the CDR3 is TGTGCCAGCAGCCTAAGTCCGACTGGGACAGGGAGCTCCTACGAGCAGTACTTC.